This T cell receptor (beta chain) was retrieved from a study of T cell responses to AZD1222 COVID-19 vaccine. Turning to the study itself: Whether given at about 4 or about 12 weeks, second doses were pooled.

Clones were sequenced by immunoSEQ multiplex PCR, and TCRdb holds only the in-frame ones, with some missing. The sample shows 95,000 to 150,000 clones, over 85% of them seen only once. This specimen was peripheral blood, taken on day 0 of AZD1222 vaccination. The sequence was collected from an adult in good health.

The CDR3 reads CAWNRAGANVLTF. The CDR3 coding sequence is TGTGCCTGGAACAGGGCAGGGGCCAACGTCCTGACTTTC. The chain combines TRBV30 with TRBJ2-6; D possibly corresponds to TRBD1 (6 bases). CDR1 and CDR2 (germline): GTSNPN, SVGIG (reference sequence). Trimming removed 4 bases from V and 4 bases from J, with 8 bases in between. CDR3 length: 13 residues.